Below are 26 T cell receptor beta chains sequenced from a single sample in a study of CD8 T cells in Susac syndrome. Reverse transcription of about 0.45 to 1 ug RNA used random hexamers. From the immunoSEQ multiplex PCR reads, TCRdb called clonotypes with MiXCR, one entry per CDR3 protein. The repertoire holds about 85,000 distinct CDR3 sequences, with 85% to 95% as singletons. The sequencing input was CD8+ T cells from PBMCs. Receptor source: a human donor with Susac syndrome.

V and J are TRBV13 and TRBJ2-5; TRBD2 aligns across 16 bases. This CDR3 contains 14 residues. The V and J ends lost 8 bases and 5 bases, in that order; junction bases with no gene match: 2. Germline V gene lookup returns CDR1 PRHDT and CDR2 FYEKMQ (reference sequence). The CDR3 DNA follows: TGTGCCAGCGGGACTAGCGGGAGGGCTGAGACCCAGTACTTC. Its protein product is CASGTSGRAETQYF.

The DNA of the CDR3 is TGCAGCGTGCGGACAGAACTATCTGGCTACACCTTC. Residues: CSVRTELSGYTF. The rearrangement links TRBV29-1 to TRBJ1-2, with D perhaps TRBD1 (6 bases). V was trimmed by 6 bases and J by 7 bases, leaving 15 bases between them. Germline V gene sequence: CDR1 SQVTM, CDR2 ANQGSEA. This CDR3 is 12 amino acids long. The complete variable domain, with remaining parts taken from reference TRBV29-1 and TRBJ1-2, reads SAVISQKPSRDICQRGTSLTIQCQVDSQVTMMFWYRQQPGQSLTLIATANQGSEATYESGFVIDKFPISRPNLTFSTLTVSNMSPEDSSIYLCSVRTELSGYTFGSGTRLTVV.

The chain combines TRBV7-8 with TRBJ1-1; D is unresolved. CDR3 length: 14 amino acids. V was shortened by 1 base and J by 1 base, with 7 bases between the two germline ends. Germline V lookup: CDR1 SGHVS, CDR2 FQNEAQ. Written as DNA, the CDR3 is TGTGCCAGCAGCTTAGATCGGGGGAACACTGAAGCTTTCTTT. Encoded protein: CASSLDRGNTEAFF.

This sequence joins TRBV13 and TRBJ2-1, with 9 bases aligning to TRBD2. The CDR3 spans 20 residues. CDR1 is PRHDT, CDR2 FYEKMQ, per germline (reference sequence). The J segment lost 0 bases and the V segment lost 0 bases, leaving 12 bases of the junction unmatched. CDR3 residues: CASSLGWRLAGPSSYNEQFF. CDR3 nucleotides: TGTGCCAGCAGCTTAGGCTGGCGCCTAGCGGGACCCAGCTCCTACAATGAGCAGTTCTTC.

This clonotype appeared a few times. The gene calls are TRBV27 and TRBJ2-1; D is undetermined. The germline V and J ends were trimmed by 3 bases and 9 bases, with 9 bases remaining between them. This CDR3 region has 12 residues. Germline assignment: CDR1 MNHEY and CDR2 SMNVEV (reference sequence). CDR3 bases: TGTGCCAGCAGTTTGGGCGCAGGTGAGCAGTTCTTC. As protein: CASSLGAGEQFF.

V usage is TRBV28 and J usage is TRBJ2-7, with 11 bases identical to TRBD2. The CDR3 runs 14 residues. Germline assignment: CDR1 MDHEN and CDR2 SYDVKM. J lost 6 bases, V lost 5 bases, and 6 bases had no gene match. Here the CDR3 reads CASSPGLAGGEQYF. In DNA form, the CDR3 reads TGTGCCAGCAGTCCTGGACTAGCGGGCGGCGAGCAGTACTTC.

The rearrangement uses TRBV5-1 and TRBJ1-1, with 7 bases identical to TRBD1. V shed 0 bases and J 1 base; nucleotides not matched to a gene: 3. Germline V CDR1 and CDR2: SGHRS, YFSETQ. CDR3 length: 15 residues. DNA for the CDR3: TGCGCCAGCAGCTTGGCCGGGACAGCGAACACTGAAGCTTTCTTT. It is translated as CASSLAGTANTEAFF.

The J gene is TRBJ2-2, the V gene TRBV19, with a possible D match to TRBD1 (5 bases). The CDR3 covers 11 residues. Germline V gene data show CDR1 as LNHDA and CDR2 as SQIVND (reference sequence). V dropped 9 bases and J dropped 7 bases, with 9 bases sitting between them. For the CDR3, the DNA is TGTGCCAGCCTAGGGGTCGGGGAGCTGTTTTTT. Its translation: CASLGVGELFF.

This sequence joins TRBV9 and TRBJ2-1; tentatively, D is TRBD2 (6 bases). CDR1 and CDR2 from the germline V gene are SGDLS and YYNGEE. The CDR3 extends over 16 amino acids. V was pared by 0 bases and J by 7 bases, with 17 bases between. CDR3 bases: TGTGCCAGCAGCGTAGAGGAGGCAGGGACTCAAAATGAGCAGTTCTTC. Protein: CASSVEEAGTQNEQFF.

This chain joins TRBV29-1 and TRBJ1-1; D is unclear. The CDR3 length is 13 residues. Germline V gene data show CDR1 as SQVTM and CDR2 as ANQGSEA. Trimming cost V 7 bases and J 1 base, with 13 bases left between them. The CDR3 spells CSGWAQSNTEAFF. Written as DNA, the CDR3 is TGCAGCGGCTGGGCACAGTCGAACACTGAAGCTTTCTTT. Looking up the rest from reference TRBV29-1 and TRBJ1-1 gives the full variable domain: SAVISQKPSRDICQRGTSLTIQCQVDSQVTMMFWYRQQPGQSLTLIATANQGSEATYESGFVIDKFPISRPNLTFSTLTVSNMSPEDSSIYLCSGWAQSNTEAFFGQGTRLTVV.

V gene TRBV5-6 combines with J gene TRBJ2-2; D call uncertain. V was cut by 4 bases and J by 4 bases, with 8 bases left in between. This CDR3 is 13 amino acids long. Germline values: CDR1 SGHDT, CDR2 YYEEEE. In nucleotides, the CDR3 is TGTGCCAGCAGCGCACAGTCCACCGGGGAGCTGTTTTTT. Translation: CASSAQSTGELFF.

The chain employs TRBV29-1 and TRBJ2-1, with TRBD2 matching 8 bases. This CDR3 has 14 amino acids. Germline CDR1 SQVTM, CDR2 ANQGSEA. V gave up 6 bases and J gave up 6 bases; unmatched junction bases: 10. This CDR3 reads CSVPTGLVSNEQFF. The CDR3 DNA is TGCAGCGTCCCCACGGGACTAGTGAGCAATGAGCAGTTCTTC.

The rearrangement uses TRBV29-1 and TRBJ1-1, with D unclear. V was trimmed by 0 bases and J by 1 base, leaving 3 bases between them. The length of the CDR3 is 12 residues. The V gene's germline CDR1 is SQVTM and CDR2 ANQGSEA. The CDR3 spells CSVEETNTEAFF. The DNA of the CDR3 is TGCAGCGTTGAAGAGACGAACACTGAAGCTTTCTTT.

This clonotype appeared a few times. The rearrangement joins TRBV6-1 to TRBJ2-5; D uncertain. CDR1 is MNHNS, CDR2 SASEGT, per germline. V was cut by 6 bases and J by 5 bases, with 10 bases left in between. The CDR3 runs 12 residues. The CDR3 DNA reads TGTGCCAGCAGCCCGCTATGGGAGACCCAGTACTTC. This gives the protein CASSPLWETQYF.

The chain employs TRBV29-1 and TRBJ1-2; weak D call: TRBD1 (6 bases). Per the germline V gene, CDR1 is SQVTM and CDR2 is ANQGSEA. The CDR3 is made up of 14 amino acids. Between the trimmed V and J ends, which lost 2 bases and 6 bases, there was a span of 16 bases. CDR3 in DNA: TGCAGCGTTGAATGGCCCAACTACAGGGATGGCTACACCTTC. Its translation: CSVEWPNYRDGYTF.

V and J are TRBV2 and TRBJ2-5; D is undetermined. CDR3 size: 12 residues. Per germline, CDR1 SNHLY and CDR2 FYNNEI. The V end was cut by 6 bases, the J end by 2 bases, with 7 bases between. For the CDR3, the DNA is TGTGCCAGCAGGGGCCCGCAAGAGACCCAGTACTTC. This translates into CASRGPQETQYF.

The rearrangement links TRBV6-5 to TRBJ2-7, with D uncertain. Trimming stripped 7 bases from V and 3 bases from J, with 10 bases between. CDR1 MNHEY and CDR2 SVGAGI come from the germline V gene. The CDR3 spans 12 residues. In DNA form, the CDR3 reads TGTGCCAGCACCCCAGACCACTACGAGCAGTACTTC. Translated, it gives CASTPDHYEQYF.

The chain combines TRBV27 with TRBJ2-3; maybe TRBD2 (5 bases). CDR1 is MNHEY and CDR2 is SMNVEV in the germline V gene (reference sequence). Between the trimmed V and J ends, which lost 3 bases and 8 bases, there was a span of 15 bases. The CDR3 loop spans 14 amino acids. The CDR3, as DNA: TGTGCCAGCAGTTTGAGCGGTTCCGACCGTACGCAGTATTTT. It codes for CASSLSGSDRTQYF.

The chain joins TRBV27 to TRBJ1-2; weak D call: TRBD1 (5 bases). Looked up from germline, CDR1 is MNHEY and CDR2 is SMNVEV (reference sequence). Trimming pared 0 bases from V and 4 bases from J, leaving 15 bases between. This CDR3 region has 16 residues. CDR3 sequence: CASSLSAGMVLYGYTF. CDR3 bases: TGTGCCAGCAGTTTATCCGCAGGGATGGTCCTCTATGGCTACACCTTC.

The CDR3, as DNA: TGTGCCAGCAGGCAGCGGAACCAAGAGACCCAGTACTTC. Protein sequence: CASRQRNQETQYF. The J gene is TRBJ2-5, the V gene TRBV3-1, with D possibly being TRBD2 (5 bases). The V gene lost 6 bases and the J gene lost 0 bases, with 8 bases spanning the gap. CDR1 and CDR2 (germline): LGHDT, YNNKEL (reference sequence). CDR3 length: 13 residues.

The V gene is TRBV9, the J gene TRBJ2-1; D unresolved. Trimming took 0 bases from V and 7 from J, leaving 5 bases between them. The CDR3 is made up of 12 amino acids. The V gene's germline CDR1 is SGDLS and CDR2 YYNGEE. The CDR3 protein is CASSVDANEQFF. The CDR3 bases are TGTGCCAGCAGCGTAGATGCGAATGAGCAGTTCTTC.

The chain uses TRBV5-6 and TRBJ2-2; D possibly matches TRBD1 or TRBD2 (5 bases each). Germline lookup yields CDR1 SGHDT and CDR2 YYEEEE. Trimming removed 4 bases from V and 4 bases from J, with 8 bases in between. The CDR3 is 13 residues long. The chain's CDR3 is CASSHGATGELFF. The CDR3, as DNA: TGTGCCAGCAGCCACGGGGCCACCGGGGAGCTGTTTTTT.

The chain employs TRBV18 and TRBJ2-7, with D perhaps TRBD2 (5 bases). Trimming cost V 2 bases and J 5 bases, with 10 bases left between them. Germline CDR1 is KGHSH and CDR2 is LQKENI. The CDR3 is made up of 13 amino acids. This CDR3 is CASSPAGLDEQYF. CDR3 DNA sequence: TGTGCCAGCTCACCAGCGGGTCTGGACGAGCAGTACTTC.

The V call is TRBV6-5, the J call TRBJ2-1, with 9 bases matching TRBD2. The V gene's germline CDR1 is MNHEY and CDR2 SVGAGI. The V and J ends lost 5 bases and 8 bases, in that order; junction bases with no gene match: 7. CDR3 length equals 14 residues. CDR3 protein: CASSRTSDGDEQFF. The CDR3, as DNA: TGTGCCAGCAGTCGGACTAGCGATGGGGATGAGCAGTTCTTC.

The chain carries TRBV7-9 and TRBJ1-2; D gene uncertain. V was pared by 5 bases and J by 8 bases, with 9 bases between. The CDR3 contains 11 residues. The germline V gene encodes CDR1 SEHNR and CDR2 FQNEAQ (reference sequence). The CDR3 DNA reads as TGTGCCAGCAGCCGCCTTGGGGGCTACACCTTC. It is translated as CASSRLGGYTF. The whole variable domain, remainder taken from reference TRBV7-9 and TRBJ1-2, is DTGVSQNPRHKITKRGQNVTFRCDPISEHNRLYWYRQTLGQGPEFLTYFQNEAQLEKSRLLSDRFSAERPKGSFSTLEIQRTEQGDSAMYLCASSRLGGYTFGSGTRLTVV.

CDR3 in amino acids: CASSSLSPLAATIPYEQYF. CDR3 coding DNA: TGTGCCAGCAGCTCCCTATCCCCACTAGCGGCTACGATCCCCTACGAGCAGTACTTC. The V call is TRBV7-2, the J call TRBJ2-7; TRBD2 aligns across 8 bases. The V segment lost 4 bases and the J segment 2 bases; nucleotides outside the gene matches: 19. The CDR3 sequence is 19 residues long. CDR1 SGHTA and CDR2 FQGNSA come from the germline V gene.